This TCR beta chain was sequenced in a study of radiation and T cells in renal cell carcinoma (TCRdb year 2020). About the full investigation: Samples were obtained from a clinical trial, in which 15 Gy stereotactic body radiation therapy was delivered to primary renal cell carcinomas and nephrectomy was performed 4 weeks later. TCR beta sequencing covered 50 to 55 samples in total, comprising some 25 tumors and 27 peripheral blood samples. Across all 50 or so samples, under 4,500,000 unique CDR3 nucleotide sequences, encoding approximately 2.5 million unique CDR3 amino acid sequences, were identified. The paper's findings and limits, for the study overall: Because pretreatment tumor biopsies were not available, the baseline intratumoral presence of clonotypes could not be determined. Because the trial had a single-armed design, the trial could not examine how radiation dose or scheduling affected the TCR repertoire. Top tumor clonotypes rose in blood from baseline to 2 weeks post-radiation, then contracted by 4 weeks, suggesting transient expansion of tumor-resident clones. Dynamics of the blood repertoire were not tracked past 4 weeks after treatment.

Explained via the paper, the time point label denotes: blood 2 weeks post-SBRT. The treatment or condition label of this sample denotes: 15 Gy SBRT to primary tumor, nephrectomy 4 weeks later. To follow tumor-enriched clonotypes, serial peripheral blood was collected from radiation-treated patients at baseline and at 2 weeks and 4 weeks after SBRT. Renal cell carcinoma with clear cell pathology was present in all patients. Genomic DNA for TCR sequencing was prepared using the QIAamp DNA Blood Mini Kit (Qiagen). Samples were included in the analyses only if all quality control checks were passed. The immunoSEQ kit was used, according to the manufacturer's recommendations, to generate TCR beta libraries from genomic DNA. To prepare libraries, a first multiplex PCR with proprietary primers was run, followed by a second PCR that added unique barcodes, and a bead cleanup was done after each round. A positive control reaction and a negative control reaction, both provided in the kit, were run with every batch of samples. The final libraries underwent checking on an Agilent 4200 TapeStation D1000 ScreenTape, volumetric pooling, and quantification by qPCR. Sequencing ran on an Illumina NextSeq500 with a MidOutput 150-cycle cartridge, using 156 Read1 and 15 Index1 cycles with kit custom primers. The pooled library was loaded at about 0.96 pM, and around 20% PhiX control was spiked in. Per the source publication's procedure: Vendor-processed data were analyzed in R, with a clonotype defined as all T cells sharing the same CDR3 nucleotide sequence. For clone abundance analyses, frequencies were normalized to the 10,000 most abundant clones in each sample. Public T cell clones, which averaged fewer than five per sample, were removed prior to analysis. A difference in abundance of at least 32-fold between compartments was used to define tumor-enriched and baseline blood-enriched clonotypes. Clonotypes expanded or contracted between blood time points were identified with a beta-binomial differential abundance model. The Baroni-Urbani and Buser coefficient was used to measure tumor-blood repertoire similarity, and groups were compared with two-tailed Wilcoxon tests in R. What TCRdb holds here is the immuneACCESS table cut down to in-frame rearrangements. Part of the clones is not present; checked against another copy, under half of the missing clones reflect an unresolved V gene, and the others are unexplained. V and J calls and clone size are copied from that table; D and trimming were computed from the DNA. The sample table shows some 150,000 clones, and roughly 87% are seen once. The ten largest clones represent approximately 12% of the sample.

Details on this clone: Which antigen it targets is not known. No much larger clonotype is one base removed from it; base qualities were not supplied.

The CDR3 has 15 amino acids, counting the end cysteine and phenylalanine. Only the CDR3 part of the read is kept: 45 bases, read in frame from the first base. Trimming takes 0 bases from V and 7 bases from J, and the germline ends sit 10 bases apart. For CDR1 and CDR2, the germline V gene lists SGHAT and FQNNGV. The V and J segments used are TRBV11-2 and TRBJ1-6; no D gene is confidently identified. Sequenced here: blood, sampled from a patient whose treatment included radiotherapy and nephrectomy. The origin of this receptor is a woman between 45 and 65 years old with renal cell carcinoma. The sequenced DNA: TGTGCCAGCAGCTTAGAGGGTGGCCCCAATTCACCCCTCCACTTT. Translation gives CASSLEGGPNSPLHF.